The source of this TCR beta chain is a study of technical replicates of blood from a handful of donors. This CDR3 is 17 amino acids long. The V and J ends lost 5 bases and 2 bases, in that order; junction bases with no gene match: 8. Germline values: CDR1 MGHRA, CDR2 YSYEKL. Clones were sequenced by immunoSEQ multiplex PCR, and TCRdb holds only the in-frame ones, with some missing. The sample consists of 65,000 to 90,000 clones, approximately 93% of them appearing once. This sequence was found in a human donor in good health. This chain connects TRBV4-1 to TRBJ2-2; 10 bases match TRBD2. The sequenced sample consisted of T cells isolated from PBMCs. CDR3 DNA: TGCGCCAGCAGCGTTACTAGCGGGATAATAAACACCGGGGAGCTGTTTTTT. Its protein is CASSVTSGIINTGELFF.